One sample yielded the 21 T cell receptor beta chains listed below, sequenced in a study of shared clonotypes between healthy human individuals. Sequenced by immunoSEQ multiplex PCR; TCRdb stores in-frame clones only, minus some. The sample includes about 320,000 clones, about nine tenths seen only once; the top ten take around 15%. What was sequenced was memory CD8+ T cells sorted from blood. Subset given: CD45RO+ cells pooled with CCR7-negative TemRA cells. The receptors here all came from a young man in good health.

The chain has TRBV7-9 and TRBJ2-2; 8 positions match TRBD1. V trimming: 7 bases; J trimming: 3 bases; junction bases outside the gene matches: 4. Germline V gene data show CDR1 as SEHNR and CDR2 as FQNEAQ (reference sequence). This CDR3 contains 14 residues. The CDR3 region has the DNA TGTGCCAGCACCATGACAGGGGACACCGGGGAGCTGTTTTTT. Its protein is CASTMTGDTGELFF. Together with reference TRBV7-9 and TRBJ2-2, the CDR3 gives the full variable domain: DTGVSQNPRHKITKRGQNVTFRCDPISEHNRLYWYRQTLGQGPEFLTYFQNEAQLEKSRLLSDRFSAERPKGSFSTLEIQRTEQGDSAMYLCASTMTGDTGELFFGEGSRLTVL.

This chain connects TRBV27 to TRBJ2-2; the D is unclear. Germline CDR1 is MNHEY and CDR2 is SMNVEV (reference sequence). Trimming removed 2 bases at V and 6 bases at J, with 7 bases between. This CDR3 has 13 amino acids. The CDR3, as DNA: TGTGCCAGCAGTTTAACGGGTCCCGGGGAGCTGTTTTTT. Translation gives CASSLTGPGELFF.

This clone is a singleton in its sample. The V gene is TRBV29-1, the J gene TRBJ2-1, with TRBD1 matching 8 bases. The germline gives CDR1 SQVTM, CDR2 ANQGSEA. CDR3 length equals 18 residues. V was pared by 0 bases and J by 9 bases, with 19 bases of the junction left unmatched. CDR3 nucleotide sequence: TGCAGCGTTGAAGATCAGGGCAGGGGGCCGGCTAGTTCCGCTGAGCAGTTCTTC. Protein: CSVEDQGRGPASSAEQFF.

Turning to this clone: Other DNA sequences in this sample translate to the same CDR3. The CDR3 DNA reads as TGTGCCAGTTCCCGGGGGATGAACACTGAAGCTTTCTTT. The encoded protein is CASSRGMNTEAFF. V and J are TRBV19 and TRBJ1-1; weak D call: TRBD1 (5 bases). The CDR3 runs to 13 residues. Germline V gene lookup returns CDR1 LNHDA and CDR2 SQIVND (reference sequence). V gave up 8 bases and J gave up 0 bases, with 10 bases separating them.

This chain connects TRBV7-2 to TRBJ2-1; D call uncertain. V dropped 5 bases and J dropped 3 bases, with 14 bases sitting between them. This CDR3 has 15 residues. Germline V gives CDR1 SGHTA, CDR2 FQGNSA. The CDR3 nucleotides are TGTGCCAGCAGCCCGACTCCTATGAGCTACAATGAGCAGTTCTTC. This encodes CASSPTPMSYNEQFF.

The CDR3 coding sequence is TGTGCCAGCGGTTTGCAGGGGGCGCGGGATGGCTACACCTTC. It translates to CASGLQGARDGYTF. The chain combines TRBV7-9 with TRBJ1-2, with 8 bases fitting TRBD1. Germline trimming cut 8 bases from V and 6 bases from J; bases unmatched to any gene: 11. Germline V lookup: CDR1 SEHNR, CDR2 FQNEAQ (reference sequence). The CDR3 spans 14 residues.

The chain is built from TRBV28 and TRBJ1-4; 9 bases map to TRBD1. Germline lookup yields CDR1 MDHEN and CDR2 SYDVKM. The CDR3 length is 17 residues. The J segment lost 5 bases and the V segment lost 2 bases, leaving 9 bases of the junction unmatched. The CDR3 sequence: CASSLPLTGTGNEKLFF. Here the CDR3 DNA reads TGTGCCAGCAGTTTACCGCTAACCGGGACAGGGAATGAAAAACTGTTTTTT.

The chain carries TRBV5-1 and TRBJ1-2; 8 bases map to TRBD1. This CDR3 is built from 14 residues. The V gene's germline CDR1 is SGHRS and CDR2 YFSETQ. The junction had 9 bases not matched to a gene; V was cut back by 4 bases and J by 7 bases. CDR3 sequence reads: CASSPGSGGGGYTF. In DNA form, the CDR3 reads TGCGCCAGCAGCCCCGGGTCAGGGGGCGGTGGCTACACCTTC. The whole variable domain, filled in from reference TRBV5-1 and TRBJ1-2, reads KAGVTQTPRYLIKTRGQQVTLSCSPISGHRSVSWYQQTPGQGLQFLFEYFSETQRNKGNFPGRFSGRQFSNSRSEMNVSTLELGDSALYLCASSPGSGGGGYTFGSGTRLTVV.

The gene calls are TRBV5-1 and TRBJ2-2; D may be TRBD1 (5 bases). The CDR3 loop spans 16 amino acids. V was shortened by 0 bases and J by 2 bases, with 11 bases between the two germline ends. Germline V CDR1 and CDR2: SGHRS, YFSETQ. CDR3 sequence (DNA): TGCGCCAGCAGCTTGGCCGTGGGGCTAAACACCGGGGAGCTGTTTTTT. This encodes CASSLAVGLNTGELFF.

CDR3 nucleotide sequence: TGTGCCAGCAGCCTAGAAGATTCCCTCGGTGAGCAGTTCTTC. This sequence encodes CASSLEDSLGEQFF. The gene calls are TRBV4-2 and TRBJ2-1; no clear D gene. V was clipped by 4 bases and J by 9 bases, with 16 bases between them. Looked up from germline, CDR1 is LGHNA and CDR2 is YNFKEQ. CDR3 length: 14 residues.

The J gene is TRBJ2-1, the V gene TRBV18; 9 nucleotides align to TRBD1. This CDR3 comprises 15 residues. V was clipped by 4 bases and J by 4 bases; unmatched bases: 5. Germline V lookup: CDR1 KGHSH, CDR2 LQKENI. This CDR3 reads CASSHPGQGYNEQFF. The CDR3 DNA is TGTGCCAGCTCACACCCGGGACAGGGTTACAATGAGCAGTTCTTC.

This clone has more than one count but fewer than ten. This chain uses TRBV7-8 with TRBJ1-5; 9 bases match TRBD1. CDR3 length: 15 amino acids. Germline values: CDR1 SGHVS, CDR2 FQNEAQ. V was clipped by 1 base and J by 9 bases; unmatched bases: 7. CDR3 DNA sequence: TGTGCCAGCAGCTTAGACAGGGGGCCGGGTAGGCCCCAGCATTTT. This gives the protein CASSLDRGPGRPQHF.

The chain carries TRBV7-2 and TRBJ1-5; D not resolved. This CDR3 contains 14 residues. V was clipped by 1 base and J by 4 bases, with 8 bases between them. CDR1 and CDR2 (germline): SGHTA, FQGNSA. CDR3 residues: CASSLVPQNQPQHF. The CDR3 bases are TGTGCCAGCAGCTTAGTACCCCAGAATCAGCCCCAGCATTTT.

The genes are TRBV7-8 and TRBJ2-5; TRBD1 matches at 7 bases. CDR3 size: 16 residues. Trimming cost V 5 bases and J 1 base; bases outside gene matches: 10. Germline CDR1 is SGHVS and CDR2 is FQNEAQ. CDR3 bases: TGTGCCAGCAGCCCAGGGGCTGACAGGGTCCAAGAGACCCAGTACTTC. The encoded protein is CASSPGADRVQETQYF.

The chain links TRBV29-1 to TRBJ2-5; D not certain. Germline V gene sequence: CDR1 SQVTM, CDR2 ANQGSEA. This CDR3 spans 14 amino acids. Between the trimmed V and J ends, which lost 3 bases and 0 bases, there was a span of 11 bases. The CDR3 here is CSVDISADQETQYF. The CDR3, as DNA: TGCAGCGTTGATATTTCGGCGGACCAAGAGACCCAGTACTTC.

The chain joins TRBV27 to TRBJ1-6; 9 bases map to TRBD1. Trimming at V came to 5 bases and at J to 9 bases, leaving 8 bases not matched to a gene. Germline CDR1 reads MNHEY; CDR2 reads SMNVEV (reference sequence). The CDR3 runs to 15 residues. As DNA, the CDR3 is TGTGCCAGCAGTCCCCGGACAGGGGCTATTTCACCCCTCCACTTT. Translated: CASSPRTGAISPLHF.

This clone came up once. A much more abundant neighbour one base away suggests this may be a read error. The genes are TRBV5-6 and TRBJ2-7; 12 bases match TRBD2. Germline loops: CDR1 SGHDT, CDR2 YYEEEE. The J segment lost 3 bases and the V segment lost 0 bases, leaving 1 base of the junction unmatched. This CDR3 spans 15 amino acids. CDR3 nucleotides: TGTGCCAGCAGCTTGGGACTAGCGGGGGACTACGAGCAGTACTTC. Translated: CASSLGLAGDYEQYF. Looking up the rest from reference TRBV5-6 and TRBJ2-7 gives the full variable domain: DAGVTQSPTHLIKTRGQQVTLRCSPKSGHDTVSWYQQALGQGPQFIFQYYEEEERQRGNFPDRFSGHQFPNYSSELNVNALLLGDSALYLCASSLGLAGDYEQYFGPGTRLTVT.

This clone showed up just once. V is TRBV27 and J is TRBJ1-6, with no clear D. This CDR3 comprises 13 residues. CDR1 and CDR2 from the germline V gene are MNHEY and SMNVEV (reference sequence). The V and J ends lost 0 bases and 8 bases respectively, with 5 bases between them. CDR3 protein: CASSLSAHSPLHF. The CDR3, as DNA: TGTGCCAGCAGTTTATCGGCTCATTCACCCCTCCACTTT.

This sequence joins TRBV4-3 and TRBJ2-7; 11 positions agree with TRBD2. Germline trimming cut 0 bases from V and 2 bases from J; bases unmatched to any gene: 6. The CDR3 contains 17 residues. CDR1 is LGHNA and CDR2 is YSLEER in the germline V gene. CDR3 residues: CASSQDVVAGGPYEQYF. The DNA of the CDR3 is TGCGCCAGCAGCCAAGACGTCGTAGCGGGAGGGCCCTACGAGCAGTACTTC.

The CDR3 protein is CASSWWTGGEAPVLGTGELFF. CDR3 in DNA: TGCGCCAGCAGCTGGTGGACGGGAGGCGAGGCACCCGTACTCGGCACCGGGGAGCTGTTTTTT. The chain combines TRBV4-1 with TRBJ2-2, with TRBD2 matching 7 bases. CDR1 MGHRA and CDR2 YSYEKL come from the germline V gene. V was pared by 5 bases and J by 4 bases, with 25 bases of the junction left unmatched. CDR3 length equals 21 residues.

The chain joins TRBV6-1 to TRBJ1-1; D unclear. V was shortened by 7 bases and J by 0 bases, with 12 bases between the two germline ends. Germline-derived CDR1 and CDR2 are MNHNS and SASEGT. There are 14 residues in the CDR3. The CDR3 DNA reads TGTGCCAGCAACCTGGGCAGCCTGAACACTGAAGCTTTCTTT. This sequence encodes CASNLGSLNTEAFF.